The rows below give T cell receptor beta chains drawn from one sample of a study of T cells in Graves' hyperthyroidism and ophthalmopathy. TCRdb redid the calling of the multiplex PCR reads with MiXCR, one entry per CDR3 protein. The sample shows a few hundred thousand distinct CDR3 sequences, about 15% of them seen only once. The specimen sequenced was blood. These receptors originate from a woman in her 30s with Graves' hyperthyroidism. CDR3s leave out the opening cysteine and the closing phenylalanine or tryptophan. For some rows the clone size is stated as once, few or many, or as a class when expanded; others skip it.

size: many; V: TRBV6-1; CDR3: ASSELPGQSYEQY
size: -; V: TRBV7-9; CDR3: ASSSGLLEQY
size: many; V: TRBV2; CDR3: ASSEGGRLAGGEQY
size: many; V: TRBV18; CDR3: ASSYTGSSEQY
size: -; V: TRBV7-9; CDR3: ASSSRLAGEGTGELF
size: -; V: TRBV10-3; CDR3: AISVSLAGRDEQY
size: few; V: TRBV6-1; CDR3: ASSVGGDGYT
size: many; V: TRBV10-1; CDR3: ASRDDRDRSEQY
size: many; V: TRBV20-1; CDR3: SARNSLAKNIQY
size: few; V: TRBV7-2; CDR3: AISLAGGSYNEQF
size: few; V: TRBV19; CDR3: ASSMSGRNTDTQY
size: many; V: TRBV20-1; CDR3: SARGPTGRDTEAF
size: -; V: TRBV30; CDR3: AGNHPRDRQSYGQY
size: few; V: TRBV5-6; CDR3: ASSLAGGDIQY
size: many; V: TRBV12-3/TRBV12-4; CDR3: ASSFRRADYGYT
size: -; V: TRBV6-1; CDR3: ASSGGAGVYNEQF
size: few; V: TRBV5-1; CDR3: ASSLIAGANYNEQF
size: few; V: TRBV5-4; CDR3: ASSLVGGRDTGELF
size: few; V: TRBV5-1; CDR3: ASSLKRIFSYEQY
size: many; V: TRBV7-9; CDR3: ASSFPAANTDTQY
size: few; V: TRBV7-7; CDR3: ASSISRDREQF
size: many; V: TRBV3-1; CDR3: ASSPGVLNTEAF
size: few; V: TRBV28; CDR3: ASSSQDRDEAF
size: many; V: TRBV9; CDR3: ASSVAAGGPGETQY
size: once; V: TRBV5-1; CDR3: ASSLEVGSADTQY
size: many; V: TRBV2; CDR3: ASRGGGEQF
size: few; V: TRBV7-2; CDR3: ASSLVGWGLAGGHSYEQY
size: few; V: TRBV10-3; CDR3: AISETSGSETQY
size: -; V: TRBV28; CDR3: ASTVPGGPYEQY
size: many; V: TRBV9; CDR3: ASSAGQAGGYT
size: -; V: TRBV15; CDR3: ATSRDPQPPETQY
size: -; V: TRBV6-2/TRBV6-3; CDR3: ASSSLSGRGNTGELF
size: many; V: TRBV6-1; CDR3: ASSGLAGGEQY
size: -; V: TRBV6-2/TRBV6-3; CDR3: ASSKRQAYEQY
size: -; V: TRBV28; CDR3: ASSSLSLNQPQH
size: -; V: TRBV2; CDR3: ASTDSGANVLT
size: few; V: TRBV5-1; CDR3: ASSLVIGDNGYT
size: many; V: TRBV6-5; CDR3: ASSYGREGGKTQY
size: many; V: TRBV10-3; CDR3: AISEEAASVEAF
size: many; V: TRBV11-2; CDR3: ASRPRTSGRAHEQY
size: many; V: TRBV7-3; CDR3: ASSLGGGRTGELF
size: -; V: TRBV5-1; CDR3: ASSLAGENSPPH
size: many; V: TRBV27; CDR3: ASSLGQDYQPQH
size: -; V: TRBV27; CDR3: ASSFNSGRTSYNKQF
size: many; V: TRBV20-1; CDR3: SATAPSGGYNEQF
size: many; V: TRBV28; CDR3: ASSLFRSAGTSGSYEQF
size: -; V: TRBV4-1; CDR3: ASSPLEGVAREQY
size: few; V: TRBV10-3; CDR3: AISEGDHEQY
size: many; V: TRBV20-1; CDR3: SARDLLAGQETQY
size: many; V: TRBV20-1; CDR3: SARESGTSAYNEQF
size: many; V: TRBV7-9; CDR3: ASSPPVSGEQY
size: -; V: TRBV19; CDR3: ASSADRASETQY